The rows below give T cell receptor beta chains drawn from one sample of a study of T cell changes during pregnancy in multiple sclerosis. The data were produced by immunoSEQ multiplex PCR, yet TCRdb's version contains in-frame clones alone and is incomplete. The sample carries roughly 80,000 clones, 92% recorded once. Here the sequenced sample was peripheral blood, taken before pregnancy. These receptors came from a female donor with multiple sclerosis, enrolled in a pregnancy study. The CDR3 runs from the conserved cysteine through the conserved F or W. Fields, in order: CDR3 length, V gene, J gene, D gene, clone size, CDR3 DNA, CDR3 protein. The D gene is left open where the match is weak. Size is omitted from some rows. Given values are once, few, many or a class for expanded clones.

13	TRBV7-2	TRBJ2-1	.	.	TGTGCCAGCAGCTTAGCGAGGGCTAGCGAGCAGTTCTTC	CASSLARASEQFF
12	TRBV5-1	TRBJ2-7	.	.	TGCGCCAGCAGCTTGGCCGGGAACGAGCAGTACTTC	CASSLAGNEQYF
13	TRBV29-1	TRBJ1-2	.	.	TGCAGCGTTCTAAATGGACAGAACTATGGCTACACCTTC	CSVLNGQNYGYTF
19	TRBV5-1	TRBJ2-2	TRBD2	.	TGCGCCAGCAGCTCCCGTGCTAGCGGGAGTGTCGCGAACACCGGGGAGCTGTTTTTT	CASSSRASGSVANTGELFF
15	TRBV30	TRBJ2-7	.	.	TGTGCCTGGAGTCAACAGCCGGGAGCAAGCTACGAGCAGTACTTC	CAWSQQPGASYEQYF
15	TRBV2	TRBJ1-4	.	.	TGTGCCAGCAGTGAGGGCAGGGCGCATAATGAAAAACTGTTTTTT	CASSEGRAHNEKLFF
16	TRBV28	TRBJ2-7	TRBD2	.	TGTGCCACGACTAGCGGGAGATCGGGAAGCTCCTACGAGCAGTACTTC	CATTSGRSGSSYEQYF
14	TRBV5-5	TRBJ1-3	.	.	TGTGCCAGCAGCTCCGCTCCGGGAATTGGCACCATATATTTT	CASSSAPGIGTIYF
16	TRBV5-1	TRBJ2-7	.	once	TGCGCCAGCAGGGACGGCGGGCCTGCTCCTAGGTACGAGCAGTACTTC	CASRDGGPAPRYEQYF
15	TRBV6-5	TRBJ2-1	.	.	TGTGCCAGCAGTGGGTCGTGGACTCTTCAGGGGGAGCAGTTCTTC	CASSGSWTLQGEQFF
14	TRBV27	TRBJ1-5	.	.	TGTGCCAGCAGTAACGGGTATTTCAATCAGCCCCAGCATTTT	CASSNGYFNQPQHF
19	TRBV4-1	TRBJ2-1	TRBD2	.	TGCGCCAGCAGCCAAGATTGGGCCGCCGGACTAGCCCCTTACTTGGATCAGTTCTTC	CASSQDWAAGLAPYLDQFF
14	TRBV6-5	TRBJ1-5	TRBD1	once	TGTGCCAGCAGTTACGGTTTGACAGGGCGGCCCCAGCATTTT	CASSYGLTGRPQHF
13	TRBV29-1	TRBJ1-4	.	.	TGCAGTGCCTGGCTTACCGTTAAAGAAAAACTGTTTTTT	CSAWLTVKEKLFF
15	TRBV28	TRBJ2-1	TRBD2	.	TGTGCCAGCAGTTCAGGACTAGCGGGAGCCTATGAGCAGTTCTTC	CASSSGLAGAYEQFF
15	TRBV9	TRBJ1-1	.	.	TGTGCCAGCAGCCCCCAGACGGCAGGGTACACTGAAGCTTTCTTT	CASSPQTAGYTEAFF
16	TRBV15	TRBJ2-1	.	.	TGTGCCACCAGCAGAGCCGGGACTTCCTCTTACAATGAGCAGTTCTTC	CATSRAGTSSYNEQFF
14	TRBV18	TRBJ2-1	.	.	TGTGCCAGCTCAACCGGGAGAAACTCACATGAGCAGTTCTTC	CASSTGRNSHEQFF
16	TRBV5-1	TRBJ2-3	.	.	TGCGCCAGCAGCTTGTCCGGACGGCCAGGGGCAGATACGCAGTATTTT	CASSLSGRPGADTQYF
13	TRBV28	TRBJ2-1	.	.	TGTGCCAGCAAGCGGGTGGCCTACAATGAGCAGTTCTTC	CASKRVAYNEQFF
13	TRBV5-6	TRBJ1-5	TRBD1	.	TGTGCCAGCAGCTATGGGACAGGTCAGCCCCAGCATTTT	CASSYGTGQPQHF
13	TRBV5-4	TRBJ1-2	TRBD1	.	TGTGCCAGCAGACTAGGACAGGCCTATGGCTACACCTTC	CASRLGQAYGYTF
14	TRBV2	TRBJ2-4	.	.	TGTGCCAGCAGCGACAGGATAGCCAAAAACATTCAGTACTTC	CASSDRIAKNIQYF
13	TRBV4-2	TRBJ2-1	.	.	TGTGCCAGCAGCCATCGTCTAGCCGGGGAGCAGTTCTTC	CASSHRLAGEQFF
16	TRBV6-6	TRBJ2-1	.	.	TGTGCCAGCGGGAGGCGAAAAACATCCTCCTACAATGAGCAGTTCTTC	CASGRRKTSSYNEQFF
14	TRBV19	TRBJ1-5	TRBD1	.	TGTGCCAGTAACACAGGGGGGGGAAATCAGCCCCAGCATTTT	CASNTGGGNQPQHF
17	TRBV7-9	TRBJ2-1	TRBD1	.	TGTGCCAGCAGCTTTAGGACAGGGGGTATTAATTCCAATGAGCAGTTCTTC	CASSFRTGGINSNEQFF
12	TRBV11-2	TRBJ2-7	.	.	TGTGCCAGCAGCTCCCAGTTGGACGAGCAGTACTTC	CASSSQLDEQYF
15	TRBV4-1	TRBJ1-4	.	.	TGCGCCAGCAGCCAAGTACAGGGAAGGGGTGAAAAACTGTTTTTT	CASSQVQGRGEKLFF
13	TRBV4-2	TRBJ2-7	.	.	TGTGCCAGCAGCCCCCAAACGGGGTACGAGCAGTACTTC	CASSPQTGYEQYF
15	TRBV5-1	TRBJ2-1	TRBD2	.	TGCGCCAGCAGCTCCGGGCTAGCGGGAGCTTATGAGCAGTTCTTC	CASSSGLAGAYEQFF
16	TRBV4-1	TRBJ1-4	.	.	TGCGCCAGCAGCCAAGATCGAGGGGGTATAAATGAAAAACTGTTTTTT	CASSQDRGGINEKLFF
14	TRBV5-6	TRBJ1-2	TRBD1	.	TGTGCCAGCAGCCCAGGACAGGGTTACTATGGCTACACCTTC	CASSPGQGYYGYTF
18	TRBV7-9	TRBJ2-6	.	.	TGTGCCAGCAGCTTAGCAAACAGGGCCCCTCCAAGGGCCAACGTCCTGACTTTC	CASSLANRAPPRANVLTF
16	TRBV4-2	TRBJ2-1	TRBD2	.	TGTGCCAGCAGCCAAGAGTTAGCGGGAGCTTACAATGAGCAGTTCTTC	CASSQELAGAYNEQFF
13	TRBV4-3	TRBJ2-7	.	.	TGCGCCAGCAGCCAATCTAACTCCTACGAGCAGTACTTC	CASSQSNSYEQYF
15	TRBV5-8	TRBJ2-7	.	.	TGTGCCAGCAGCTTAGTGGGAGCCTCCTCCTACGAGCAGTACTTC	CASSLVGASSYEQYF
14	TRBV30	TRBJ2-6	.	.	TGTGCCGTTTTTTCGTACTCTGGGGCCAACGTCCTGACTTTC	CAVFSYSGANVLTF
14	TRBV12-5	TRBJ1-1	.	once	TGTGCTAGTGGTCCTGGGGGGGCAGACACTGAAGCTTTCTTT	CASGPGGADTEAFF
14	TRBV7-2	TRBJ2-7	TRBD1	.	TGTGCCAGCAGTTATGACAGGGGGACCTACGAGCAGTACTTC	CASSYDRGTYEQYF
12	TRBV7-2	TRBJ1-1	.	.	TGTGCCAGCAGCTCAGATGTGGGGGGAGCTTTCTTT	CASSSDVGGAFF
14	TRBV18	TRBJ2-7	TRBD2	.	TGTGCCAGCTCACCAGGGGGACTATCCTACGAGCAGTACTTC	CASSPGGLSYEQYF
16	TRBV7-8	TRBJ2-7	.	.	TGTGCCAGCAGCCAAGAGGGTCGGGCCATCCCCTACGAGCAGTACTTC	CASSQEGRAIPYEQYF
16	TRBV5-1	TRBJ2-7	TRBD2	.	TGCGCCAGCAGCTTGGGGGGACTAGCGGGAAGCTACGAGCAGTACTTC	CASSLGGLAGSYEQYF
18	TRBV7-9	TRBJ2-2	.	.	TGTGCCAGCAGCTCCTTGGGGCGGGGGCTGCGGAACACCGGGGAGCTGTTTTTT	CASSSLGRGLRNTGELFF
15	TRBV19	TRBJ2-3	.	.	TGTGCCAGTAGTATGGTGGGACTGAGCACAGATACGCAGTATTTT	CASSMVGLSTDTQYF
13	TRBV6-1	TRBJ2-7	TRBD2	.	TGTGCCAGCAGCCAGCGGGAGACCTACGAGCAGTACTTC	CASSQRETYEQYF
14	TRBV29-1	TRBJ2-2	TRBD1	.	TGCAGCGTTGAAGTAGGACAGGGTGCCGGGGAGCTGTTTTTT	CSVEVGQGAGELFF
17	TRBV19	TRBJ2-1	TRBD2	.	TGTGCCAGTAGTACCAGACTAGCGGGAGTTGACATGGATGAGCAGTTCTTC	CASSTRLAGVDMDEQFF
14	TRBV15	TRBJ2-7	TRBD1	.	TGTGCCACCAGCAGAGCTAACAGGGGGCTGGAGCAGTACTTC	CATSRANRGLEQYF
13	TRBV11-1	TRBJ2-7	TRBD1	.	TGTGCCAGCAGCTTACGGACAGGGGGCGAGCAGTACTTC	CASSLRTGGEQYF
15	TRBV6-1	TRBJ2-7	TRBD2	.	TGTGCCAGCAGTGCGGCTAGCGGGTTTTCCTACGAGCAGTACTTC	CASSAASGFSYEQYF
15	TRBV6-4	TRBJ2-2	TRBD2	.	TGTGCCAGCAGAGCCGGGACTAGCGGGACCGGGGAGCTGTTTTTT	CASRAGTSGTGELFF
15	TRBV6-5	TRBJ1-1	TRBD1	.	TGTGCCAGCAGCCTTCTCAGGGGGAAAAACACTGAAGCTTTCTTT	CASSLLRGKNTEAFF